This T cell receptor beta chain stems from a study of prognosis after radiotherapy for stage I lung cancer. Study at large: Patients were enrolled between 2018 and 2019 (all with stage I non-small cell lung cancer). SBRT was given in 3 to 5 fractions at a biologically effective dose of at least 100 Gy as radiotherapy. Findings and limits, study-wide: Nobody established whether the expanded TCR clones were specific to the tumor. Some patients went on to develop distant metastases. Their Shannon entropy after stereotactic body radiation therapy was lower, and its change from baseline was also lower.

Researchers used two-round multiplex PCR to amplify TCR beta CDR3 starting from genomic DNA. Each TRBV and TRBJ gene had its own primer in the first PCR round. MiXCR, run by TCRdb on the multiplex PCR reads, gives a single entry per CDR3 protein. The table includes more than 30,000 distinct CDR3 sequences, around 43% detected once. In regard to this clonotype: Its target is not known. One end of the junction is discordant with germline, which a read error may explain.

This CDR3 has 17 amino acids. The germline V gene encodes CDR1 LNHNV and CDR2 YYDKDF (reference sequence). This TCR derives from a donor aged 50 or older with non-small cell lung cancer. The chain combines TRBV15 with TRBJ2-1; 8 nucleotides line up with TRBD2. The specimen was PBMCs, collected before or after stereotactic body radiation therapy (not recorded which). The CDR3 DNA follows: TGTGCCGCCAGCAGAGGGGGAGACGGGAGGGCCTACAATGAGCAGTTCTTC. This encodes CAASRGGDGRAYNEQFF.